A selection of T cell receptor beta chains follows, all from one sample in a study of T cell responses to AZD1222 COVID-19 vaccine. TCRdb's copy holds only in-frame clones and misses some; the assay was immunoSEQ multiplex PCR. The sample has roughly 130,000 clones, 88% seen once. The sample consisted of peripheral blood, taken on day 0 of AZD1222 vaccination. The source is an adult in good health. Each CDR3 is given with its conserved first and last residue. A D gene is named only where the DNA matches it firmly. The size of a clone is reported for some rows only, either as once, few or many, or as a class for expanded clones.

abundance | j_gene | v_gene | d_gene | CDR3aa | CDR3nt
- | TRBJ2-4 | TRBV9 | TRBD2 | CASSVAPTSGRNIQYF | TGTGCCAGCAGCGTAGCTCCGACTAGCGGGAGAAACATTCAGTACTTC
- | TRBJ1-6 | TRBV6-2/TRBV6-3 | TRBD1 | CASSNGQGESPLHF | TGTGCCAGCAGTAACGGACAGGGGGAGTCACCCCTCCACTTT
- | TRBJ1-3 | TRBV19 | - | CASSKGSSSGNTIYF | TGTGCCAGTAGTAAAGGAAGTTCGTCGGGAAACACCATATATTTT
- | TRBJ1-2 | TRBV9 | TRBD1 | CASSPRQGPLKGYTF | TGTGCCAGCAGCCCCCGACAGGGGCCCCTAAAAGGCTACACCTTC
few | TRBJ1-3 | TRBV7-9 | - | CASRSRRTDGDSGNTIYF | TGTGCCAGCAGGTCCCGGCGGACTGACGGAGACTCTGGAAACACCATATATTTT
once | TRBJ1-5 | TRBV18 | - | CASSLTGTTVAQPQHF | TGTGCCAGCTCACTAACCGGGACAACGGTAGCCCAGCCCCAGCATTTT
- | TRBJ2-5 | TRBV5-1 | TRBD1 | CASRPQAGGQETQYF | TGCGCCAGCAGACCACAGGCAGGGGGACAAGAGACCCAGTACTTC
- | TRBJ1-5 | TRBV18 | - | CASSPTGVGAFQPQHF | TGTGCCAGCTCACCGACGGGGGTAGGGGCATTTCAGCCCCAGCATTTT
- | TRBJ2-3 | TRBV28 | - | CASGGGQTDTQYF | TGTGCCAGCGGGGGGGGACAGACAGATACGCAGTATTTT
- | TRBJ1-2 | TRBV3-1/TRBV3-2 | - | CASSQEQGYNYGYTF | TGTGCCAGCAGCCAAGAACAGGGATACAACTATGGCTACACCTTC
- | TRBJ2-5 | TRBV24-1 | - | CATSDGGRETQYF | TGTGCCACCAGTGATGGGGGTAGGGAGACCCAGTACTTC
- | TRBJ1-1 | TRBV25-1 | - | CASSEAGMNTEAFF | TGTGCCAGCAGTGAGGCAGGGATGAACACTGAAGCTTTCTTT
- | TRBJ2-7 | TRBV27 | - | CASSLSRAVPYEQYF | TGTGCCAGCAGTTTAAGTAGAGCCGTTCCCTACGAGCAGTACTTC
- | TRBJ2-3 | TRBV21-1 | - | CASSKVYCGTDTQYF | TGTGCCAGCAGCAAAGTTTACTGCGGCACAGATACGCAGTATTTT
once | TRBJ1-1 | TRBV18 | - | CASSGQDRLGAFF | TGTGCCAGCTCAGGGCAGGATCGCCTAGGGGCTTTCTTT
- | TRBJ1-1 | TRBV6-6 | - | CASSPPGQLTEAFF | TGTGCCAGCAGCCCTCCGGGACAACTAACTGAAGCTTTCTTT
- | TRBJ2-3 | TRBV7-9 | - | CASSDTGSTDTQYF | TGTGCCAGCAGCGATACCGGATCCACAGATACGCAGTATTTT
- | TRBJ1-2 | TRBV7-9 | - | CASSSLGGNDYGYTF | TGTGCCAGCAGCTCTCTTGGAGGGAATGACTATGGCTACACCTTC
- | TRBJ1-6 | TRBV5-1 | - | CASSLGALSPLHF | TGCGCCAGCAGCTTGGGGGCCCTTTCACCCCTCCACTTT
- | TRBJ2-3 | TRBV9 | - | CASSVAQASGTDTQYF | TGTGCCAGCAGCGTAGCTCAGGCTAGCGGCACAGATACGCAGTATTTT
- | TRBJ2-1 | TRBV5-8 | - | CASSREMTSYNEQFF | TGTGCCAGCAGCCGAGAGATGACTTCCTACAATGAGCAGTTCTTC
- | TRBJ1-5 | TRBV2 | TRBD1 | CASRSDRGGNQPQHF | TGTGCCAGCAGATCCGACAGGGGAGGCAATCAGCCCCAGCATTTT
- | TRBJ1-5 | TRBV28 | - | CASSYQGGGNQPQHF | TGTGCCAGCAGTTATCAGGGAGGGGGCAATCAGCCCCAGCATTTT
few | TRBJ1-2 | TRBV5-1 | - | CASRAQPTEEGGYTF | TGCGCCAGCAGGGCACAGCCGACTGAGGAAGGAGGCTACACCTTC
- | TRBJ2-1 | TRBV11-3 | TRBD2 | CASSPYPGGGFNEQFF | TGTGCCAGCAGCCCATACCCGGGAGGGGGTTTCAATGAGCAGTTCTTC
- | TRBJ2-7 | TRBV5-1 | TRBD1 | CASSPGTASYEQYF | TGCGCCAGCAGCCCAGGGACAGCCTCATACGAGCAGTACTTC
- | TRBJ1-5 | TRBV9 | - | CASSVDGGYQPQHF | TGTGCCAGCAGCGTAGATGGGGGCTATCAGCCCCAGCATTTT
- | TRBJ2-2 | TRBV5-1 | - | CASSLQGSGTGELFF | TGCGCCAGCAGCTTACAGGGTTCTGGCACCGGGGAGCTGTTTTTT
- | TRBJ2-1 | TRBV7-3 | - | CASSLSPNDWDNEQFF | TGTGCCAGCAGCTTAAGTCCCAATGACTGGGACAATGAGCAGTTCTTC
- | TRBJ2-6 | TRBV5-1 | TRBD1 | CASSLYFQGASRFGGANVLTF | TGCGCCAGCAGCTTGTATTTTCAGGGGGCTTCACGGTTTGGAGGGGCCAACGTCCTGACTTTC
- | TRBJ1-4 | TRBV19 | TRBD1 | CASIRQGNEKLFF | TGTGCCAGTATCCGACAGGGGAATGAAAAACTGTTTTTT
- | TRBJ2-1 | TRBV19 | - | CASSGGPLPQTNEQFF | TGTGCCAGTAGTGGGGGCCCGTTGCCGCAGACCAATGAGCAGTTCTTC
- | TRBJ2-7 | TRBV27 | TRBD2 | CASRLAGSYEQYF | TGTGCCAGTCGACTAGCGGGATCGTACGAGCAGTACTTC
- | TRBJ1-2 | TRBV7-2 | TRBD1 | CASSLVTGTGVRDGYTF | TGTGCCAGCAGCTTAGTCACCGGGACAGGGGTTAGGGATGGCTACACCTTC
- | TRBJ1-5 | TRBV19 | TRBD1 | CASSLTATGTALRQPQHF | TGTGCCAGTAGCCTCACCGCTACCGGGACAGCCTTACGCCAGCCCCAGCATTTT
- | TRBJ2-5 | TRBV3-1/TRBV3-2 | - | CASSQGVEWETQYF | TGTGCCAGCAGCCAAGGGGTAGAGTGGGAGACCCAGTACTTC
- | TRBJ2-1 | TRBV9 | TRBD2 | CASSAGTSGSRNEQFF | TGTGCCAGCAGCGCCGGGACTAGCGGGAGCAGGAATGAGCAGTTCTTC
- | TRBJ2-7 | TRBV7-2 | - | CASSFNRDPKEQYF | TGTGCCAGCAGCTTCAACCGGGACCCCAAAGAGCAGTACTTC
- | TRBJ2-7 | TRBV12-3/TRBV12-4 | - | CASSRGPYEQYF | TGTGCCAGTTCTAGGGGTCCCTACGAGCAGTACTTC
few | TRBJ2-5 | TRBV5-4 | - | CASSLGGSRMETQYF | TGTGCCAGCAGCCTTGGGGGGAGCAGGATGGAGACCCAGTACTTC
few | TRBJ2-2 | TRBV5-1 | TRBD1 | CASSRDRGRAGELFF | TGCGCCAGCAGCCGGGACAGGGGGCGAGCCGGGGAGCTGTTTTTT
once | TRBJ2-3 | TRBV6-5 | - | CASSYDRSTQYF | TGTGCCAGCAGTTACGACAGGTCAACGCAGTATTTT
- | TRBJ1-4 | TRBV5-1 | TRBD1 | CASSYFGTGNEKLFF | TGCGCCAGCAGCTATTTCGGGACAGGAAATGAAAAACTGTTTTTT
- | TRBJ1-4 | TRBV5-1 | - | CASSLAPNEKLFF | TGCGCCAGCAGCTTGGCCCCTAATGAAAAACTGTTTTTT
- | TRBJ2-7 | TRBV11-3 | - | CASSPQNLAGEQYF | TGTGCCAGCAGCCCACAAAACCTCGCGGGGGAGCAGTACTTC
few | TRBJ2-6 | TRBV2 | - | CATTDVPGANVLTF | TGTGCCACGACGGACGTACCTGGGGCCAACGTCCTGACTTTC